Given below is one T cell receptor beta chain in context. Assay used: immunoSEQ multiplex PCR; TCRdb lists only in-frame clones, some missing. This sample has roughly 1 million clones, with around 74% found just once. This sample was taken from a study of shared clonotypes between healthy human individuals. Trimming removed 1 base at V and 1 base at J, with 14 bases between. The CDR3 is made up of 17 amino acids. Per the germline V gene, CDR1 is MGHRA and CDR2 is YSYEKL. Sequencing used memory CD4+ T cells sorted from blood. Subset indicated: CD45RA-negative fraction. The chain joins TRBV4-1 to TRBJ1-5; tentative D call: TRBD1 (6 bases). The origin of this receptor is a man between 18 and 35 years old in good health. For the CDR3, the DNA is TGCGCCAGCAGCCAAGTGTTCTACAGGGAGAGCAATCAGCCCCAGCATTTT. Its protein is CASSQVFYRESNQPQHF.